This T cell receptor beta chain was documented in a study of T cell responses to AZD1222 COVID-19 vaccine. Details on this clone: Its antigen is unknown.

Whole-study findings and limits: Unmutated variant regions are reportedly targeted by nearly half of spike-specific TCRs. Females outnumbered males among donors, who were mostly white British; clonal diversity was possibly underestimated. The study sampled repertoires only after the peak T cell response. The breadth and depth of Spike-specific TCRs increased once two AZD1222 doses had been given.

The CDR3 totals 14 residues. With 3 bases removed from V and 4 bases from J, the gap between germline ends came to 13 bases. Germline-derived CDR1 and CDR2 are SGHRS and YFSETQ. Sequencing used immunoSEQ multiplex PCR; TCRdb keeps in-frame clones, though not all of them. The table has over 150,000 clones, roughly 93% seen once. The chain links TRBV5-1 to TRBJ2-5; maybe TRBD2 (6 bases). Sequencing was performed on peripheral blood, taken 28 days after the second dose of the MenACWY control vaccine. The TCR sequence derives from an adult who received the MenACWY meningococcal vaccine as a control. CDR3 bases: TGCGCCAGCAGCTCAGGGACCGGGGGAGAGACCCAGTACTTC. Translation: CASSSGTGGETQYF. Looking up the rest from reference TRBV5-1 and TRBJ2-5 gives the full variable domain: KAGVTQTPRYLIKTRGQQVTLSCSPISGHRSVSWYQQTPGQGLQFLFEYFSETQRNKGNFPGRFSGRQFSNSRSEMNVSTLELGDSALYLCASSSGTGGETQYFGPGTRLLVL.